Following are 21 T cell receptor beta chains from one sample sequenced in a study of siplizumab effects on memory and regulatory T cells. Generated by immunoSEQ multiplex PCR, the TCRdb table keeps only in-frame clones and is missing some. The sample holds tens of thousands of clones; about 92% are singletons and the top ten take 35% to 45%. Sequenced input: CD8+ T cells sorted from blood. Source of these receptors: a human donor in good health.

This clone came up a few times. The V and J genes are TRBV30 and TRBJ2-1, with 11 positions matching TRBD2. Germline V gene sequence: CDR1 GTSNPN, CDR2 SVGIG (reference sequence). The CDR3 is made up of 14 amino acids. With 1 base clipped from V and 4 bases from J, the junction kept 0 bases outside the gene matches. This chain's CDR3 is CAWSGLAGYNEQFF. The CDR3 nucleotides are TGTGCCTGGAGTGGACTAGCGGGATACAATGAGCAGTTCTTC.

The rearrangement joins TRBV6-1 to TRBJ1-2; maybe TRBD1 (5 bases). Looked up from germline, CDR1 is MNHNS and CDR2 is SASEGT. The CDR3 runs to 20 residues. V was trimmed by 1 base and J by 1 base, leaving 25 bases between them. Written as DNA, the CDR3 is TGTGCCAGCAGTGAAGATGGGCTAAGGGGTCGCCCAAACTATAACTATGGCTACACCTTC. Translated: CASSEDGLRGRPNYNYGYTF.

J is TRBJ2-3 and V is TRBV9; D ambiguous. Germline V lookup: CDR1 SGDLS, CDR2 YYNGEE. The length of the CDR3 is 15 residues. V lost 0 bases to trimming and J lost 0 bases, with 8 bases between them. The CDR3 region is CASSVGKSSTDTQYF. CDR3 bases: TGTGCCAGCAGCGTAGGCAAATCTAGCACAGATACGCAGTATTTT.

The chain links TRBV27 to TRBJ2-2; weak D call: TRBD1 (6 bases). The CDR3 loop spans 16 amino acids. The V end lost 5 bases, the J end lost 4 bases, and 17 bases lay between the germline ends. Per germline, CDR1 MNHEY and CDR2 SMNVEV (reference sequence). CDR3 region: CASSKMGAAGTGELFF. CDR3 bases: TGTGCCAGCAGTAAAATGGGGGCTGCGGGCACCGGGGAGCTGTTTTTT.

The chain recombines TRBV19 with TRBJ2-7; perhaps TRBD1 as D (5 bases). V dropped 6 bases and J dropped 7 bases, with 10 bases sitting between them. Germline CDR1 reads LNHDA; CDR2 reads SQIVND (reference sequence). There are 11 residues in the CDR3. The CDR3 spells CASRAGQEQYF. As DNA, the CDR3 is TGTGCCAGTAGAGCCGGACAAGAGCAGTACTTC.

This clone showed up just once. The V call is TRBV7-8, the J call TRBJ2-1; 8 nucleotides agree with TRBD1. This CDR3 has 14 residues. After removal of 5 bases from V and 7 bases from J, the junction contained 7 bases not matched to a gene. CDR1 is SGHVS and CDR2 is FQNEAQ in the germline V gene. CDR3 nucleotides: TGTGCCAGCAGCCGCCCGGACAGGGTAAATGAGCAGTTCTTC. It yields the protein CASSRPDRVNEQFF.

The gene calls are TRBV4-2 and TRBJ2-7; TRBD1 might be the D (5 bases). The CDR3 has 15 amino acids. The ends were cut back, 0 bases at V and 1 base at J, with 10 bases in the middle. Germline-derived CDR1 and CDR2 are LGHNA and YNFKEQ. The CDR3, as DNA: TGTGCCAGCAGCCAAGATCAGGACAATTCCTACGAGCAGTACTTC. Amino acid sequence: CASSQDQDNSYEQYF.

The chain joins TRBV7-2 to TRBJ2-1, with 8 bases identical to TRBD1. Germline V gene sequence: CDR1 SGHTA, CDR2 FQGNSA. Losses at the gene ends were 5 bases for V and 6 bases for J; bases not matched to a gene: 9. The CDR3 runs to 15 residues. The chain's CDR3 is CASSPFGQGGNEQFF. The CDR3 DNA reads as TGTGCCAGCAGCCCATTCGGACAGGGAGGCAATGAGCAGTTCTTC.

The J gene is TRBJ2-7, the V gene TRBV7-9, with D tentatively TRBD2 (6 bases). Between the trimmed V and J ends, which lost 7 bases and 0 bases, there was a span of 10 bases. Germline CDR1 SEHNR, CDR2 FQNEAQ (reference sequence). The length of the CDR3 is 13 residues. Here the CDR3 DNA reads TGTGCCAGCACTGGAGGGGCCTCCTACGAGCAGTACTTC. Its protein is CASTGGASYEQYF.

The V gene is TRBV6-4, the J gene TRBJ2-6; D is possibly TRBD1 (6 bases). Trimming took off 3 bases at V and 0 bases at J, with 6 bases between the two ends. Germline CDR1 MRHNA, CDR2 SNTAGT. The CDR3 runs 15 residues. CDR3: CASSEDSSGANVLTF. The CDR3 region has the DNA TGTGCCAGCAGTGAGGACAGCTCTGGGGCCAACGTCCTGACTTTC.

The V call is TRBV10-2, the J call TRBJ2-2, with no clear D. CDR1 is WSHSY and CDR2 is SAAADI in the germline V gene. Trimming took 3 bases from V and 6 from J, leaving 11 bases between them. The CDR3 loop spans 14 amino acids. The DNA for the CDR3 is TGCGCCAGCAGTGACAGCCGGTTGTCCGGGGAGCTGTTTTTT. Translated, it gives CASSDSRLSGELFF.

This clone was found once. In DNA, the CDR3 is TGTGCCAGCAGCGTAACGGGACTCGGGAACACTGAAGCTTTCTTT. Translating gives CASSVTGLGNTEAFF. The chain couples TRBV9 to TRBJ1-1, with a weak D call TRBD1 (5 bases). Between the trimmed V and J ends, which lost 1 base and 1 base, there was a span of 11 bases. The CDR3 contains 15 residues. Germline loops: CDR1 SGDLS, CDR2 YYNGEE.

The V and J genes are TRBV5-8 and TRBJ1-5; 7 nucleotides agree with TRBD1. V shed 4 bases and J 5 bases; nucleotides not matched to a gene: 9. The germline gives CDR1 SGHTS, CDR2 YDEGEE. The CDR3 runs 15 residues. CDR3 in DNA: TGTGCCAGCAGCCCTAGCTCAGGGGGTTATCAGCCCCAGCATTTT. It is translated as CASSPSSGGYQPQHF. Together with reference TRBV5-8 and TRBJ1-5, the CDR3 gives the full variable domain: EAGVTQSPTHLIKTRGQQATLRCSPISGHTSVYWYQQALGLGLQFLLWYDEGEERNRGNFPPRFSGRQFPNYSSELNVNALELEDSALYLCASSPSSGGYQPQHFGDGTRLSIL.

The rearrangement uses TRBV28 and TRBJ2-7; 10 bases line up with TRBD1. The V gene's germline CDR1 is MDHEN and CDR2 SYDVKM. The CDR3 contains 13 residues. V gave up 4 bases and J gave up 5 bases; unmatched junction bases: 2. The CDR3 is CASSSGTGDEQYF. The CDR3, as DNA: TGTGCCAGCAGTTCCGGGACAGGGGACGAGCAGTACTTC.

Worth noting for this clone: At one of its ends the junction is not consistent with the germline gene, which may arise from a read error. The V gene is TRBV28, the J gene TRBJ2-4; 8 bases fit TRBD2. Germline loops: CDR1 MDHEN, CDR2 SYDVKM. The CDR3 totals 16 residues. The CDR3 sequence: CASSLFAPSGPDVLSF. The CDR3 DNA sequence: TGTGCCAGCAGTTTATTCGCGCCTAGCGGGCCCGATGTGTTGTCCTTC.

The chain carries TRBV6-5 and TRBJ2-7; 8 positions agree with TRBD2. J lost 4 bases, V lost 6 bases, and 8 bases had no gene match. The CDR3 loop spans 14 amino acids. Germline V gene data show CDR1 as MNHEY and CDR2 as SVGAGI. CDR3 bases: TGTGCCAGCAGGTTACTAGCGGAGGGGTACGAGCAGTACTTC. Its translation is CASRLLAEGYEQYF.

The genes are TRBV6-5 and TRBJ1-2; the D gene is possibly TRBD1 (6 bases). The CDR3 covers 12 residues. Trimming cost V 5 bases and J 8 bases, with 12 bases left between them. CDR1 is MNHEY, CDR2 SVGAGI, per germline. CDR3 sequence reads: CASSGQGRGYTF. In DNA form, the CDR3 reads TGTGCCAGCAGTGGGCAGGGGAGAGGCTACACCTTC.

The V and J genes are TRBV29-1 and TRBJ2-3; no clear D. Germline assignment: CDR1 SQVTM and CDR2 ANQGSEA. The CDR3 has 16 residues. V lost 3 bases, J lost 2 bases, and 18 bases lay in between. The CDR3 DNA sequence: TGCAGCGTTGAGTATCGGCTACCGGGTATCACAGATACGCAGTATTTT. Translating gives CSVEYRLPGITDTQYF.

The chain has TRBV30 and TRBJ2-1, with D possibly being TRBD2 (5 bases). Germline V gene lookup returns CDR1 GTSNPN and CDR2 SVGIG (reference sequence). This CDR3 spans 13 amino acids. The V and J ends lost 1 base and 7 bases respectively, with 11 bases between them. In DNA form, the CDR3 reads TGTGCCTGGAGTGGGTATGAGCGGAATGAGCAGTTCTTC. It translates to CAWSGYERNEQFF.

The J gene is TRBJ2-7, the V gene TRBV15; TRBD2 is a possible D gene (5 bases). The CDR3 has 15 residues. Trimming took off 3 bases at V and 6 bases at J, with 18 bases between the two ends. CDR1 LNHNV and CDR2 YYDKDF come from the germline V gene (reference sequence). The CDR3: CATSSRDVISGEQYF. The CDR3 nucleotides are TGTGCCACCAGCAGCCGGGATGTCATTTCTGGCGAGCAGTACTTC.

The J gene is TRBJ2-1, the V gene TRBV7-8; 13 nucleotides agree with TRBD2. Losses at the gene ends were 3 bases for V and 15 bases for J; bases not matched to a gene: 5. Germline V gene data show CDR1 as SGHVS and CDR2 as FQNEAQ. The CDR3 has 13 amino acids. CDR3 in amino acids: CASSFTSGGDPFF. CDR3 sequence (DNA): TGTGCCAGCAGCTTTACTAGCGGGGGGGATCCGTTCTTC.